A selection of T cell receptor beta chains follows, all from one sample in a study of cytomegalovirus exposure and HLA in healthy donors. TCRdb's table, derived via immunoSEQ multiplex PCR, lists solely in-frame clones and lacks some. The sample has approximately 200,000 clones, 82% seen once. The material sequenced was PBMCs. The receptor set was obtained from a boy aged 2 to 10 in good health and CMV-seronegative. The CDR3 runs from the conserved cysteine through the conserved F or W. A D gene is named only where the DNA matches it firmly. The listing skips clone size in some rows; elsewhere it reads once, few, many or a size class.

V gene	clone size	D gene	J gene	CDR3 DNA	CDR3 protein
TRBV25-1	.	.	TRBJ1-1	TGTGCCAGCAGGGCGAACACTGAAGCTTTCTTT	CASRANTEAFF
TRBV7-2	.	.	TRBJ1-2	TGTGCCAGCAGCTTAGTTGGGGGGGCAGTCGCAGGCTACACCTTC	CASSLVGGAVAGYTF
TRBV2	few	TRBD1	TRBJ2-6	TGTGCCAGCAGGAGAGGACAGGGGGGCCACCTCTCTGGGGCCAACGTCCTGACTTTC	CASRRGQGGHLSGANVLTF
TRBV11-1	.	.	TRBJ2-7	TGTGCCAGCAGCCCATCAGTGGTCTACGAGCAGTACTTC	CASSPSVVYEQYF
TRBV2	.	TRBD2	TRBJ2-2	TGTGCCAGCGGGACTAGCGGCAACACCGGGGAGCTGTTTTTT	CASGTSGNTGELFF
TRBV9	.	TRBD2	TRBJ2-1	TGTGCCAGCAGCGTGGGGACTAGCGGGGGCCCTGAGTTCTTC	CASSVGTSGGPEFF
TRBV27	.	TRBD1	TRBJ1-2	TGTGCCAGCAGTTCCCGACAGGGGGCGTATGGCTACACCTTC	CASSSRQGAYGYTF
TRBV9	.	TRBD1	TRBJ1-1	TGTGCCAGCAGCTACCAGGGGGGCACTGAAGCTTTCTTT	CASSYQGGTEAFF
TRBV5-6	.	.	TRBJ1-5	TGTGCCAGCAGCTTGGGCTATAGCAATCAGCCCCAGCATTTT	CASSLGYSNQPQHF
TRBV7-6	few	TRBD1	TRBJ2-1	TGTGCCAGCAGCTTAGGGTGGGTGGGCGGACAGGCCTACAATGAGCAGTTCTTC	CASSLGWVGGQAYNEQFF
TRBV11-2	.	.	TRBJ1-1	TGTGCCAGCAGCTGGACGGAGGGCACTGAAGCTTTCTTT	CASSWTEGTEAFF
TRBV27	.	TRBD2	TRBJ2-1	TGTGCCAGCAGTTTACTAGCGGGGGAACACTACAATGAGCAGTTCTTC	CASSLLAGEHYNEQFF
TRBV7-9	.	.	TRBJ2-5	TGTTCCAGCAGCTTAGCGTCTTGGTTCCAGGGTAATTGGGAGACCCAGTACTTC	CSSSLASWFQGNWETQYF
TRBV6-5	.	.	TRBJ2-1	TGTGCCAGCAGTTACGGGTCGAGGGGGAATGAGCAGTTCTTC	CASSYGSRGNEQFF
TRBV13	.	TRBD1	TRBJ2-7	TGTGCCAGCAGCTGGAGGCCGACAGGGGATCCCTACGAGCAGTACTTC	CASSWRPTGDPYEQYF
TRBV30	.	.	TRBJ1-3	TGTGCCTCAAGCGAGGCGACCCCAAGAAACACCATATATTTT	CASSEATPRNTIYF
TRBV2	.	.	TRBJ1-2	TGTGCCAGCGCCTCGGGGCCAGGGGCTAACTATGGCTACACCTTC	CASASGPGANYGYTF
TRBV11-3	.	TRBD2	TRBJ2-5	TGTGCCAGCAGCTTAAACCTCTTTAGTAGCGGGGGACAAGAGACCCAGTACTTC	CASSLNLFSSGGQETQYF
TRBV7-2	.	TRBD2	TRBJ2-7	TGTGCCAGCAGCCCTCCCCCCCCCACTAGCGGCCATTCCTACGAGCAGTACTTC	CASSPPPPTSGHSYEQYF
TRBV7-8	.	.	TRBJ1-2	TGTGCCAGCAGCTTAGTGGCCATCCCCAGGGGAGACTATGGCTACACCTTC	CASSLVAIPRGDYGYTF
TRBV6-6	once	TRBD1	TRBJ1-2	TGTGCCAGCACCCGAGGGACAGCTAACTATGGCTACACCTTC	CASTRGTANYGYTF
TRBV2	.	.	TRBJ1-2	TGTGCCAGCAATAGGGGCGGTGATGGCTACACCTTC	CASNRGGDGYTF
TRBV7-3	.	.	TRBJ1-5	TGTGCCAGCAACAAAACCGGGGGGGGGCAGCCCCAGCATTTT	CASNKTGGGQPQHF
TRBV7-6	.	.	TRBJ1-4	TGTGCCAGCAGCGCGGGACCGGGGAGAGAAAAACTGTTTTTT	CASSAGPGREKLFF
TRBV7-2	.	.	TRBJ2-1	TGTGCCAGCAGCGCGGATATTAGCTCCTACAATGAGCAGTTCTTC	CASSADISSYNEQFF
TRBV10-3	.	.	TRBJ1-4	TGTGCCATCAGTGAGTCGCCAGCAACTAATGAAAAACTGTTTTTT	CAISESPATNEKLFF
TRBV6-5	.	TRBD1	TRBJ2-7	TGTGCCAGCAGTCGGGACAGGGATTCTAACTACGAGCAGTACTTC	CASSRDRDSNYEQYF
TRBV6-5	.	.	TRBJ1-6	TGTGCCAGCAGTTATATGGGCCGGGACACTAATTCACCCCTCCACTTT	CASSYMGRDTNSPLHF
TRBV27	.	.	TRBJ1-2	TGTGCCAGCAGTTTAATCAGCGACGCCGACTATGGTGGCTACACCTTC	CASSLISDADYGGYTF
TRBV16	.	.	TRBJ2-7	TGTGCCAGCAGCCAATCAGGACTCAGCTCCTACGAGCAGTACTTC	CASSQSGLSSYEQYF
TRBV2	.	TRBD1	TRBJ1-2	TGTGCCAGCACCGAACCGGGACAGTGGTATAACTATGGCTACACCTTC	CASTEPGQWYNYGYTF
TRBV11-2	.	.	TRBJ2-7	TGTGCCAGCAGCTGGGTGCACCGGAGGGAGCAGTACTTC	CASSWVHRREQYF
TRBV10-3	.	.	TRBJ2-7	TGTGCCATCAGTGAGTCTTCGGGAACCTACGAGCAGTACTTC	CAISESSGTYEQYF
TRBV6-6	.	.	TRBJ1-2	TGTGCCAGCAGTTATCTAAACCGCTATGGCTACACCTTC	CASSYLNRYGYTF
TRBV4-3	.	TRBD2	TRBJ2-5	TGCGCCAGCAGCCAAGAGGCGGGGGAAGAGACCCAGTACTTC	CASSQEAGEETQYF
TRBV5-1	.	TRBD2	TRBJ2-5	TGCGCCAGCAGCTTCCCCCGGGAGGCGGGGGGGTCAGAGACCCAGTACTTC	CASSFPREAGGSETQYF
TRBV19	.	TRBD2	TRBJ2-2	TGTGCCAGTATTTCCAGCGGGGGGGGCCGCACCGGGGAGCTGTTTTTT	CASISSGGGRTGELFF
TRBV27	once	.	TRBJ1-1	TGTGCCAGCAGTTTATCCGGACGGGGGACGAACACTGAAGCTTTCTTT	CASSLSGRGTNTEAFF
TRBV7-2	.	.	TRBJ1-1	TGTGCCAGCAGCTTAGCGAGGGCGGGGCCCACTGAAGCTTTCTTT	CASSLARAGPTEAFF
TRBV20-1	.	.	TRBJ1-4	TGCAGTGCCCTAGGAGGCGAAAAACTGTTTTTT	CSALGGEKLFF
TRBV18	.	.	TRBJ1-1	TGTGCCAGCTCACCCTGGACTTTGAACACTGAAGCTTTCTTT	CASSPWTLNTEAFF
TRBV18	.	TRBD2	TRBJ2-1	TGTGCCAGCTCGGCGCCTAGCGGGGGGATCAACAATGAGCAGTTCTTC	CASSAPSGGINNEQFF
TRBV5-1	.	.	TRBJ2-7	TGCGCCAGCAGCTTACAGGGTTTGATGGTAGACGAGCAGTACTTC	CASSLQGLMVDEQYF
TRBV7-2	.	.	TRBJ1-5	TGTGCCAGCAGCACCACAGCATCCCCGAATCAGCCCCAGCATTTT	CASSTTASPNQPQHF
TRBV7-2	.	.	TRBJ1-3	TGTGCCAGCAGCTTAGTCACAGGAGTCTCTGGAAACACCATATATTTT	CASSLVTGVSGNTIYF
TRBV5-6	.	TRBD2	TRBJ2-1	TGTGCCAGCAGCCGAGCGGGGGAATCCTACAATGAGCAGTTCTTC	CASSRAGESYNEQFF
TRBV4-3	.	TRBD1	TRBJ1-4	TGCGCCAGCAGCCAACGGGGACAGATTAATGAAAAACTGTTTTTT	CASSQRGQINEKLFF
TRBV6-1	.	TRBD1	TRBJ1-2	TGTGCCAGCAGTGAACGTAGGCAGGGGGCAGGACATGGCTACACCTTC	CASSERRQGAGHGYTF
TRBV9	.	.	TRBJ1-1	TGTGCCAGCAGCGTAGATGGGGGACAGAACACTGAAGCTTTCTTT	CASSVDGGQNTEAFF
TRBV6-5	.	.	TRBJ1-1	TGTGCCAGCAGTTACCGGGGGGTCCCGAACACTGAAGCTTTCTTT	CASSYRGVPNTEAFF
TRBV28	.	.	TRBJ1-5	TGTGCCAGCAGTTTATCGGGGTTTGTATCGCCCCAGCATTTT	CASSLSGFVSPQHF
TRBV2	.	TRBD1	TRBJ1-1	TGTGCCAGCAGTCGACAGGGGGAAGCCACTGAAGCTTTCTTT	CASSRQGEATEAFF
TRBV19	.	.	TRBJ2-7	TGTGCCAGTAGCCCCCGGGACTCCTACGAGCAGTACTTC	CASSPRDSYEQYF
TRBV7-9	.	TRBD1	TRBJ1-3	TGTGCCAGCAGCTCACAGGGGGTCTCTGGAAACACCATATATTTT	CASSSQGVSGNTIYF
TRBV4-1	.	.	TRBJ1-3	TGCGCCAGCAGCCACCGGGCTGCGGGGGACACCATATATTTT	CASSHRAAGDTIYF